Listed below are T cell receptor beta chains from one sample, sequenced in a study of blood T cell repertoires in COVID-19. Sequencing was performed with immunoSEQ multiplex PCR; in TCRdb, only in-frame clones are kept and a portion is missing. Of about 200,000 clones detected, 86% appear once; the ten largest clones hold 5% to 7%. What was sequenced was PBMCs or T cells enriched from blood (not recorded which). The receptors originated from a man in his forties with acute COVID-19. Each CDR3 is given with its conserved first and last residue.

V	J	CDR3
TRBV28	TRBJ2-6	CASMTGLGANVLTF
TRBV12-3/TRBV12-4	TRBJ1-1	CASSWGSNTEAFF
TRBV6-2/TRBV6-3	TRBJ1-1	CASSARSGSLTRTEAFF
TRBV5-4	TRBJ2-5	CASRPTSGSAQETQYF
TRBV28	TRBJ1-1	CASSLAGTGAFF
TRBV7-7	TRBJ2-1	CASSLRASGRSNEQFF
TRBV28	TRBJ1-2	CASSLAGPSRGYTF
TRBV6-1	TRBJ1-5	CASSEGGRNQPQHF
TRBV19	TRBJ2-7	CASSEDWTAYEQYF
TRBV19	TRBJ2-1	CASSLGTSGASYNEQFF
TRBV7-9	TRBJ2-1	CASSPGTSNDEQFF
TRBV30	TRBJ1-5	CAWSVWAPQHF
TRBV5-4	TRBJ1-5	CASSPGQGSQPQHF
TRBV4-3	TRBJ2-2	CASSPGLAGTANTGELFF
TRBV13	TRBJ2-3	CASSPRLADRTDTQYF
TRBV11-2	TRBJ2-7	CASSSRGGPENYEQYF
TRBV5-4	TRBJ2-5	CASSFWAGGQETQYF
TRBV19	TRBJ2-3	CASSMNPGSTDTQYF
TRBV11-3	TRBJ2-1	CASSLDGRLAGAYNEQFF
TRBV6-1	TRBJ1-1	CASSERGFEAFF
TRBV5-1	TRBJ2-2	CASSLGQHTGELFF
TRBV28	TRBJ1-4	CASRTYGESNEKLFF
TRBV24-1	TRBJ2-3	CATSDPRTGPPQYF
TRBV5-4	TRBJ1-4	CASSPAPGEFQEKLFF
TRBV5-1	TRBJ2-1	CASSLTLVSGLVNEQFF
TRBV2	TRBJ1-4	CASSLRRLTGVEEKLFF
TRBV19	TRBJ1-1	CASLRPDRSSEAFF
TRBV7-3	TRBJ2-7	CASSPGQISYEQYF
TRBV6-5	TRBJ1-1	CAIKPRENTEAFF
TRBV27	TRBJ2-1	CASSLGADLSQYNEQFF
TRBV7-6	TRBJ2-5	CASSLSGYQETQYF
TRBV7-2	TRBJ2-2	CASSLSGTGELFF
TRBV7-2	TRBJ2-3	CASSSFGLAEITDTQYF
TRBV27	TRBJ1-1	CASSFLPGITEAFF
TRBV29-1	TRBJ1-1	CSVERQGNTEAFF